Listed below are T cell receptor beta chains from one sample, sequenced in a study of human thymus T cells. The protocol was immunoSEQ multiplex PCR, while the TCRdb copy is restricted to in-frame clones and leaves out a portion. The sample gives some 78,000 clones, 96% of which show up once; 0.025% to 0.035% is in the top ten. Sequencing was done on a sample of thymus tissue. The receptors were sampled from a boy younger than two with a congenital heart defect but otherwise immunologically healthy. Both conserved end residues are part of each CDR3. A D gene is named only where the DNA matches it firmly. The size of a clone is reported for some rows only, either as once, few or many, or as a class for expanded clones.

d_gene: TRBD2
abundance: -
j_gene: TRBJ2-1
v_gene: TRBV7-9
CDR3aa: CASSPERRDYSFSEQFF
CDR3nt: TGTGCCAGCAGCCCCGAAAGGCGGGACTACTCCTTTAGTGAGCAGTTCTTC

d_gene: -
abundance: -
j_gene: TRBJ2-7
v_gene: TRBV14
CDR3aa: CASSQAQESSYEQYF
CDR3nt: TGTGCCAGCAGCCAGGCGCAGGAGTCTTCCTACGAGCAGTACTTC

d_gene: -
abundance: -
j_gene: TRBJ2-7
v_gene: TRBV6-1
CDR3aa: CASSEKREQYF
CDR3nt: TGTGCCAGCAGTGAAAAGCGGGAGCAGTACTTC

d_gene: TRBD1
abundance: -
j_gene: TRBJ2-7
v_gene: TRBV5-4
CDR3aa: CASSCRVTGEESSYEQYF
CDR3nt: TGTGCCAGCAGCTGCCGTGTGACAGGGGAAGAAAGCTCCTACGAGCAGTACTTC

d_gene: -
abundance: -
j_gene: TRBJ1-2
v_gene: TRBV13
CDR3aa: CASSLRLSKGYTF
CDR3nt: TGTGCCAGCAGCTTGAGGCTTTCAAAAGGCTACACCTTC

d_gene: -
abundance: -
j_gene: TRBJ2-1
v_gene: TRBV4-1
CDR3aa: CASSQLLPSLPHNEQFF
CDR3nt: TGCGCCAGCAGCCAACTTCTCCCCTCCCTCCCCCACAATGAGCAGTTCTTC

d_gene: TRBD1
abundance: -
j_gene: TRBJ1-2
v_gene: TRBV5-7
CDR3aa: CASSTGTGLGNYGYTF
CDR3nt: TGTGCCAGCAGCACCGGGACAGGGTTAGGAAACTATGGCTACACCTTC

d_gene: TRBD2
abundance: -
j_gene: TRBJ2-7
v_gene: TRBV27
CDR3aa: CASSLRLAGDEQYF
CDR3nt: TGTGCCAGCAGTTTGCGACTAGCGGGAGACGAGCAGTACTTC

d_gene: -
abundance: -
j_gene: TRBJ2-5
v_gene: TRBV2
CDR3aa: CASSLPRIQETQYF
CDR3nt: TGTGCCAGCAGTTTACCGCGGATCCAAGAGACCCAGTACTTC

d_gene: TRBD1
abundance: -
j_gene: TRBJ2-5
v_gene: TRBV25-1
CDR3aa: CASSEGGQGMMDQETQYF
CDR3nt: TGTGCCAGCAGTGAAGGGGGACAGGGGATGATGGATCAAGAGACCCAGTACTTC

d_gene: TRBD2
abundance: -
j_gene: TRBJ2-2
v_gene: TRBV6-4
CDR3aa: CASSDSPTSGRANTGELFF
CDR3nt: TGTGCCAGCAGTGATTCACCGACTAGCGGGAGGGCGAACACCGGGGAGCTGTTTTTT

d_gene: -
abundance: -
j_gene: TRBJ1-6
v_gene: TRBV6-1
CDR3aa: CASRDIRDKNSPLHF
CDR3nt: TGTGCCAGCAGGGACATCCGGGACAAGAATTCACCCCTCCACTTT

d_gene: TRBD2
abundance: -
j_gene: TRBJ2-7
v_gene: TRBV7-8
CDR3aa: CASSLAREGSYEQYF
CDR3nt: TGTGCCAGCAGCTTAGCGCGGGAGGGCTCCTACGAGCAGTACTTC

d_gene: TRBD1
abundance: once
j_gene: TRBJ2-7
v_gene: TRBV7-9
CDR3aa: CASSPGKGTGESLHYEQYF
CDR3nt: TGTGCCAGCAGCCCAGGCAAGGGAACAGGGGAATCCCTTCACTACGAGCAGTACTTC

d_gene: -
abundance: -
j_gene: TRBJ1-3
v_gene: TRBV5-6
CDR3aa: CASSFILDSSGNTIYF
CDR3nt: TGTGCCAGCAGCTTCATTCTGGACAGCTCTGGAAACACCATATATTTT

d_gene: -
abundance: -
j_gene: TRBJ2-6
v_gene: TRBV7-3
CDR3aa: CASSLPRPAHSGANVLTF
CDR3nt: TGTGCCAGCAGCTTACCCCGACCTGCCCACTCTGGGGCCAACGTCCTGACTTTC

d_gene: -
abundance: -
j_gene: TRBJ2-7
v_gene: TRBV11-2
CDR3aa: CASSPSGQQYF
CDR3nt: TGTGCCAGCAGCCCTTCGGGGCAGCAGTACTTC

d_gene: -
abundance: -
j_gene: TRBJ2-7
v_gene: TRBV7-9
CDR3aa: CASSFERSEQYF
CDR3nt: TGTGCCAGCAGCTTCGAACGCTCTGAGCAGTACTTC

d_gene: -
abundance: -
j_gene: TRBJ2-1
v_gene: TRBV7-2
CDR3aa: CASSLDPGDFEEYNEQFF
CDR3nt: TGTGCCAGCAGCTTAGATCCCGGGGACTTCGAAGAATACAATGAGCAGTTCTTC

d_gene: -
abundance: once
j_gene: TRBJ1-1
v_gene: TRBV20-1
CDR3aa: CSASYAEAFF
CDR3nt: TGCAGTGCTAGTTATGCTGAAGCTTTCTTT

d_gene: -
abundance: -
j_gene: TRBJ2-2
v_gene: TRBV18
CDR3aa: CASSTSGPDTGELFF
CDR3nt: TGTGCCAGCTCAACCAGCGGACCGGACACCGGGGAGCTGTTTTTT

d_gene: TRBD1
abundance: -
j_gene: TRBJ1-5
v_gene: TRBV28
CDR3aa: CASSSCLRDRGRNSNQPQHF
CDR3nt: TGTGCCAGCAGTTCATGTCTCCGGGACAGGGGACGTAATAGCAATCAGCCCCAGCATTTT

d_gene: TRBD1
abundance: -
j_gene: TRBJ1-2
v_gene: TRBV19
CDR3aa: CASRNRGLGANYGYTF
CDR3nt: TGTGCCAGTAGAAACAGGGGGCTAGGAGCTAACTATGGCTACACCTTC

d_gene: -
abundance: -
j_gene: TRBJ1-1
v_gene: TRBV7-3
CDR3aa: CASGFGTNTEAFF
CDR3nt: TGTGCCAGCGGATTCGGAACGAACACTGAAGCTTTCTTT

d_gene: -
abundance: -
j_gene: TRBJ2-7
v_gene: TRBV19
CDR3aa: CASTPNGFTYEQYF
CDR3nt: TGTGCCAGTACACCGAACGGTTTTACCTACGAGCAGTACTTC

d_gene: -
abundance: -
j_gene: TRBJ1-2
v_gene: TRBV7-2
CDR3aa: CATTPTDHYGYTF
CDR3nt: TGTGCCACCACGCCGACGGATCACTATGGCTACACCTTC

d_gene: TRBD2
abundance: -
j_gene: TRBJ2-3
v_gene: TRBV10-3
CDR3aa: CATRLAGGPGADTQYF
CDR3nt: TGTGCCACCCGACTAGCGGGAGGGCCGGGGGCAGATACGCAGTATTTT

d_gene: -
abundance: -
j_gene: TRBJ2-1
v_gene: TRBV11-2
CDR3aa: CASSLWRGQGGNEQFF
CDR3nt: TGTGCCAGCAGCTTATGGCGGGGGCAGGGGGGCAATGAGCAGTTCTTC

d_gene: TRBD1
abundance: -
j_gene: TRBJ2-5
v_gene: TRBV27
CDR3aa: CASSPTIPGTATTQETQYF
CDR3nt: TGTGCCAGCAGTCCCACGATCCCCGGGACAGCAACCACCCAAGAGACCCAGTACTTC

d_gene: TRBD1
abundance: -
j_gene: TRBJ1-1
v_gene: TRBV27
CDR3aa: CASSLNRGRFPNTEAFF
CDR3nt: TGTGCCAGCAGTTTGAACAGGGGGCGCTTTCCGAACACTGAAGCTTTCTTT

d_gene: TRBD2
abundance: once
j_gene: TRBJ2-1
v_gene: TRBV19
CDR3aa: CASSIVSGSSYNEQFF
CDR3nt: TGTGCCAGTAGTATAGTCAGCGGGAGCTCCTACAATGAGCAGTTCTTC

d_gene: -
abundance: -
j_gene: TRBJ1-1
v_gene: TRBV29-1
CDR3aa: CSVVDRAANTEAFF
CDR3nt: TGCAGCGTTGTCGACCGGGCTGCGAACACTGAAGCTTTCTTT

d_gene: TRBD2
abundance: -
j_gene: TRBJ2-1
v_gene: TRBV27
CDR3aa: CASSSSGGGSNEQFF
CDR3nt: TGTGCCAGCAGTTCTAGCGGGGGGGGGAGCAATGAGCAGTTCTTC

d_gene: -
abundance: once
j_gene: TRBJ1-2
v_gene: TRBV30
CDR3aa: CAWGRPGPRGGYTF
CDR3nt: TGTGCCTGGGGCCGGCCCGGGCCCAGGGGTGGCTACACCTTC

d_gene: TRBD1
abundance: -
j_gene: TRBJ1-1
v_gene: TRBV6-5
CDR3aa: CASIGAGGTEAFF
CDR3nt: TGTGCCAGCATTGGAGCAGGGGGCACTGAAGCTTTCTTT

d_gene: -
abundance: -
j_gene: TRBJ1-2
v_gene: TRBV6-5
CDR3aa: CASSYSYRGEKYGYTF
CDR3nt: TGTGCCAGCAGTTACTCGTATCGGGGGGAGAAATATGGCTACACCTTC

d_gene: -
abundance: -
j_gene: TRBJ2-5
v_gene: TRBV7-2
CDR3aa: CASSQGGPQETQYF
CDR3nt: TGTGCCAGCAGCCAGGGGGGGCCCCAAGAGACCCAGTACTTC

d_gene: -
abundance: -
j_gene: TRBJ2-7
v_gene: TRBV5-6
CDR3aa: CASSLVGGPYEQYF
CDR3nt: TGTGCCAGCAGCTTGGTGGGGGGACCCTACGAGCAGTACTTC

d_gene: TRBD2
abundance: -
j_gene: TRBJ2-5
v_gene: TRBV7-3
CDR3aa: CASSLGLAGQETQYF
CDR3nt: TGTGCCAGCAGCTTGGGACTAGCGGGACAAGAGACCCAGTACTTC